Each of the 14 T cell receptor beta chains below was sequenced from the same sample in a study of cytomegalovirus exposure and HLA in healthy donors. Primers for the PCR totalled 60 Vbeta and 13 Jbeta. Only in-frame clones appear in the TCRdb table, and some are missing; sequencing was by immunoSEQ multiplex PCR. The repertoire has around 140,000 clones, approximately 80% of them found once; the top ten carry roughly 1.5%. What was sequenced was PBMCs. The receptors stem from a woman aged 18-30 years in good health and CMV-seronegative.

CDR3 protein: CASSPSATALMYIQYF. CDR3 sequence (DNA): TGTGCCAGCTCACCCAGTGCGACAGCGCTAATGTACATTCAGTACTTC. The chain links TRBV18 to TRBJ2-4; tentatively, D is TRBD1 (5 bases). The germline V gene has CDR1 KGHSH and CDR2 LQKENI. The CDR3 length is 16 residues. The ends were cut back, 3 bases at V and 8 bases at J, with 20 bases in the middle. The whole variable domain, filled in from reference TRBV18 and TRBJ2-4, reads NAGVMQNPRHLVRRRGQEARLRCSPMKGHSHVYWYRQLPEEGLKFMVYLQKENIIDESGMPKERFSAEFPKEGPSILRIQQVVRGDSAAYFCASSPSATALMYIQYFGAGTRLSVL.

The chain links TRBV9 to TRBJ2-7; 15 bases line up with TRBD2. Germline assignment: CDR1 SGDLS and CDR2 YYNGEE. The CDR3 covers 15 residues. Unmatched junction bases numbered 6, after V lost 4 bases and J lost 7 bases. CDR3 protein: CASSPGLAGGGEQYF. The DNA of the CDR3 is TGTGCCAGCAGCCCCGGACTAGCGGGAGGGGGTGAGCAGTACTTC.

The genes are TRBV25-1 and TRBJ1-5; D possibly corresponds to TRBD1 (5 bases). Germline V lookup: CDR1 MGHDK, CDR2 SYGVNS. V was pared by 1 base and J by 5 bases, with 9 bases between. The CDR3 runs 14 residues. The CDR3 loop is CASSELGRDQPQHF. DNA for the CDR3: TGTGCCAGCAGTGAATTGGGCAGGGATCAGCCCCAGCATTTT.

The gene calls are TRBV5-6 and TRBJ1-3, with D hard to call. CDR3 length: 14 amino acids. Germline V gene sequence: CDR1 SGHDT, CDR2 YYEEEE. V lost 4 bases and J 9 bases, leaving 17 bases between the germline ends. CDR3 DNA sequence: TGTGCCAGCAGCGAAGATCTCCTAGCCGGCACCATATATTTT. Translated: CASSEDLLAGTIYF.

The V call is TRBV7-9, the J call TRBJ2-1, with 12 positions matching TRBD2. This CDR3 is 16 amino acids long. Looked up from germline, CDR1 is SEHNR and CDR2 is FQNEAQ (reference sequence). Trimming took 3 bases from V and 6 from J; bases not matched to a gene: 6. The chain's CDR3 is CASSFRLAGVANEQFF. In DNA form, the CDR3 reads TGTGCCAGCAGCTTCCGACTAGCGGGAGTTGCCAATGAGCAGTTCTTC.

The table lists this clone with a count of one. V and J are TRBV29-1 and TRBJ2-3; D possibly corresponds to TRBD1 (5 bases). There are 14 residues in the CDR3. Per germline, CDR1 SQVTM and CDR2 ANQGSEA. Trimming removed 6 bases at V and 3 bases at J, with 16 bases between. The CDR3, as DNA: TGCAGCGTCCTCCCCCAGGGAACGACAGATACGCAGTATTTT. Translated: CSVLPQGTTDTQYF.

This chain links TRBV6-1 with TRBJ2-7; maybe TRBD1 (6 bases). Deletions cut 8 bases from V and 5 bases from J, with 10 bases between. This CDR3 is built from 11 residues. CDR1 and CDR2 from the germline V gene are MNHNS and SASEGT. CDR3 residues: CASLRGHEQYF. The CDR3 region has the DNA TGTGCCAGCCTCAGGGGCCACGAGCAGTACTTC.

This clone was observed a single time. The V and J genes are TRBV28 and TRBJ2-7, with 9 bases that match TRBD1. The V gene's germline CDR1 is MDHEN and CDR2 SYDVKM. The V and J ends lost 2 bases and 12 bases, in that order; junction bases with no gene match: 11. The CDR3 covers 14 residues. DNA of the CDR3: TGTGCCAGCAGTTTAGGGGGACAGGGAGGCCGCCCGTACTTC. Translation gives CASSLGGQGGRPYF.

This sequence joins TRBV5-4 and TRBJ2-1; 11 nucleotides match TRBD2. Per germline, CDR1 SGHNT and CDR2 YYREEE (reference sequence). The V and J ends lost 2 bases and 0 bases, in that order; junction bases with no gene match: 10. The CDR3 extends over 19 amino acids. The CDR3 nucleotides read TGTGCCAGCAGCTTAGGTAGCGGGAGGGCGGTGGGCTCCTACAATGAGCAGTTCTTC. This translates into CASSLGSGRAVGSYNEQFF.

This clone was detected once. The CDR3 spells CASSPGGEAFF. As DNA, the CDR3 is TGTGCCAGCTCCCCAGGGGGGGAAGCTTTCTTT. The V and J genes are TRBV18 and TRBJ1-1, with 7 nucleotides matching TRBD1. The CDR3 sequence is 11 residues long. V trimming: 6 bases; J trimming: 8 bases; junction bases outside the gene matches: 3. Germline values: CDR1 KGHSH, CDR2 LQKENI.

The rearrangement links TRBV5-6 to TRBJ2-7; D is undetermined. The CDR3 has 16 amino acids. Trimming pared 4 bases from V and 3 bases from J, leaving 20 bases between. The V gene's germline CDR1 is SGHDT and CDR2 YYEEEE. The CDR3 here is CASSPRLMSVDYEQYF. CDR3 DNA: TGTGCCAGCAGCCCTAGGTTGATGTCAGTTGACTACGAGCAGTACTTC. Combining the CDR3 with reference TRBV5-6 and TRBJ2-7 gives the whole variable domain DAGVTQSPTHLIKTRGQQVTLRCSPKSGHDTVSWYQQALGQGPQFIFQYYEEEERQRGNFPDRFSGHQFPNYSSELNVNALLLGDSALYLCASSPRLMSVDYEQYFGPGTRLTVT.

The chain combines TRBV5-6 with TRBJ2-5; the match to TRBD2 covers 9 bases. The end of the DNA aligns better with TRBJ2-7, so the J call may be wrong. CDR3 size: 15 residues. Germline V gene lookup returns CDR1 SGHDT and CDR2 YYEEEE. Here the CDR3 reads CASSFLSGRGGEQYF. The CDR3 DNA reads as TGTGCCAGCAGCTTTCTTAGCGGGAGAGGAGGCGAGCAGTACTTC.

This chain joins TRBV6-4 and TRBJ2-7; 11 nucleotides agree with TRBD2. Germline V gene sequence: CDR1 MRHNA, CDR2 SNTAGT. This CDR3 is 15 amino acids long. V shed 5 bases, J shed 5 bases, and the junction held 8 bases outside the gene matches. The CDR3 nucleotides read TGTGCCAGCAGTAGGGTAGCGGGGGGGACGGACGAGCAGTACTTC. This encodes CASSRVAGGTDEQYF.

V gene TRBV7-6 combines with J gene TRBJ1-5, with 8 nucleotides matching TRBD1. Trimming removed 4 bases from V and 6 bases from J; junction bases left unmatched: 8. This CDR3 has 15 residues. Per the germline V gene, CDR1 is SGHVS and CDR2 is FNYEAQ. This chain's CDR3 is CASSSLRGLGQPQHF. Here the CDR3 DNA reads TGTGCCAGCAGCTCCCTCAGGGGGCTCGGTCAGCCCCAGCATTTT.